The clone carrying this T cell receptor (beta chain) was seen only once. V gave up 6 bases and J gave up 5 bases; unmatched junction bases: 12. Germline V gives CDR1 LNHDA, CDR2 SQIVND (reference sequence). The CDR3 sequence is 15 residues long. These data are taken from a study of blood T cell repertoires in COVID-19. The method was immunoSEQ multiplex PCR; TCRdb's version includes in-frame clones alone and lacks a portion of them. Among roughly 73,000 clones listed, around nine tenths were seen once. This TCR was recovered from a man aged 65-85 years with active or convalescent COVID-19. This chain uses TRBV19 with TRBJ2-5; TRBD2 aligns across 7 bases. The sequencing sample was made of peripheral blood. The chain's CDR3 is CASSVNEAGLETQYF. The CDR3, as DNA: TGTGCCAGTAGCGTCAACGAAGCGGGGTTGGAGACCCAGTACTTC.